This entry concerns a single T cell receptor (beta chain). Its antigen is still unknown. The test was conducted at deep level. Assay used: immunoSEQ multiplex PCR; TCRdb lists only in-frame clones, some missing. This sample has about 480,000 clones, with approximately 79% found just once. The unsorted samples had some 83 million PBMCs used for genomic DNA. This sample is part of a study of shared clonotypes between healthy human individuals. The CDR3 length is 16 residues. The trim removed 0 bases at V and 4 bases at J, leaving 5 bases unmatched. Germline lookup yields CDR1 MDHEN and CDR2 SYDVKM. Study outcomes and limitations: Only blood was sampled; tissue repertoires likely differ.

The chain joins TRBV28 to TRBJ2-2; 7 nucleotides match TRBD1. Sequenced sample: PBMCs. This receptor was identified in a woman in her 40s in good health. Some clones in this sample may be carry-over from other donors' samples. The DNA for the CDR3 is TGTGCCAGCAGTTTATGGAGGGGGCAAAGCACCGGGGAGCTGTTTTTT. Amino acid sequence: CASSLWRGQSTGELFF.